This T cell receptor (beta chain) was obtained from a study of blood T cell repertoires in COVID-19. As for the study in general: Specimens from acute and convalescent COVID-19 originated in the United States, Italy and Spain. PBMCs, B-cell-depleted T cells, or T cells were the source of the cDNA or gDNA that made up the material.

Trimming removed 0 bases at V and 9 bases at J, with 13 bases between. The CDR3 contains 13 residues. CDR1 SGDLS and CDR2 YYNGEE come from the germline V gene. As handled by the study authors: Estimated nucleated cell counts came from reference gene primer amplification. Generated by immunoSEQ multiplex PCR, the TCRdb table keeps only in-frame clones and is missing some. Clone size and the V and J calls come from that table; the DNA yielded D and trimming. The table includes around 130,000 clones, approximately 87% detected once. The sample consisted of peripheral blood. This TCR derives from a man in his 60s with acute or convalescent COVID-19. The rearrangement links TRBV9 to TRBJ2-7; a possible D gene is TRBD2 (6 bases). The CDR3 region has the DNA TGTGCCAGCAGCGTAGTGGGGGGAAAGGTGCAGTACTTC. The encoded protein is CASSVVGGKVQYF.